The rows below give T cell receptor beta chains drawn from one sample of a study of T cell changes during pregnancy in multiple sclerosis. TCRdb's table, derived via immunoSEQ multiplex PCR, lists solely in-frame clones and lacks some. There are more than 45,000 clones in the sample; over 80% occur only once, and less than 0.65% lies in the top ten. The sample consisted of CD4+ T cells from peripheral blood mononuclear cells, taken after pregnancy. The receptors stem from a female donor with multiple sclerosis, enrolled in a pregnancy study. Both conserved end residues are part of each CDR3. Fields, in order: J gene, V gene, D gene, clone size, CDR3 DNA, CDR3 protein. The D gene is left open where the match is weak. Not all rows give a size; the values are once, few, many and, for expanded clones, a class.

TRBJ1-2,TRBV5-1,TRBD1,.,TGCGCCAGCAGCTTGGGGGGACAGGGGACCTATGGCTACACCTTC,CASSLGGQGTYGYTF
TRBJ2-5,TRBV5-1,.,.,TGCGCCAGCAGCAACAGGGTTACAGAGACCCAGTACTTC,CASSNRVTETQYF
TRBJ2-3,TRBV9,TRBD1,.,TGTGCCAGCAGCCTACAGGGGAGCACAGATACGCAGTATTTT,CASSLQGSTDTQYF
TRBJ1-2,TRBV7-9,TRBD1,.,TGTGCCAGCAGCCTAGCAGGGGGGACTAAGACCTTC,CASSLAGGTKTF
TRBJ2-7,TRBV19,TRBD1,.,TGTGCCAGTAGGACACAGGGACAGGGGGCGAGCGAGCAGTACTTC,CASRTQGQGASEQYF
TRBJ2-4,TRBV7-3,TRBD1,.,TGTGCCAGCAGCTTTAGGGACAGGTCGCTGGTCAGGCACATTCAGTACTTC,CASSFRDRSLVRHIQYF
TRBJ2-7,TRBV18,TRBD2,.,TGTGCCAGCTCACCACGCGGGAGCTTCGACGAGCAGTACTTC,CASSPRGSFDEQYF
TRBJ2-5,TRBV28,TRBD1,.,TGTGCCAGCAGTTTAGGTGGTCCCCAGCAGGGGGCGGACTTC,CASSLGGPQQGADF
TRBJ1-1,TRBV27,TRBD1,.,TGTGCCAGCAGTTTTCGGACAGGGCGGGTTTCTGAAGCTTTCTTT,CASSFRTGRVSEAFF
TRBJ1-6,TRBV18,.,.,TGTGCCAGCTCACCAGCCAACCCGTCGAAGGGAGATTCACCCCTCCACTTT,CASSPANPSKGDSPLHF
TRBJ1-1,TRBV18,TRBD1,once,TGTGCCAGCTCTAGGACAGGGCATACAAACACTGAAGCTTTCTTT,CASSRTGHTNTEAFF
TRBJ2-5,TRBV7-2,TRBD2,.,TGTGCCAGCAGCTTCAAGGGCGGGAGGGATTCATGGGAGACCCAGTACTTC,CASSFKGGRDSWETQYF
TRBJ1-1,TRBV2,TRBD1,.,TGTGCCAGCAGGGGACAGAGCAACACTGAAGCTTTCTTT,CASRGQSNTEAFF
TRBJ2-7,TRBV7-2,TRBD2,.,TGTGCCAGCAGCGCGGGACTAGCGGCCGCCTACGAGCAGTACTTC,CASSAGLAAAYEQYF
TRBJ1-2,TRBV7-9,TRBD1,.,TGTGCCAGCAGCTGGCAGGGGGTCTACACCTTC,CASSWQGVYTF
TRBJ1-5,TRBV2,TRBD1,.,TGTGCCAGCAGTCCCCGGACAGGGAATCAGCCCCAGCATTTT,CASSPRTGNQPQHF
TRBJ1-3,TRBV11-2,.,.,TGTGCCAGCAGCCCCACTCACAGGGGAAACACCATATATTTT,CASSPTHRGNTIYF
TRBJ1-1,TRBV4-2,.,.,TGTGCCAGCAGCCCCTTGGGGCCGCAAGGCACTGAAGCTTTCTTT,CASSPLGPQGTEAFF
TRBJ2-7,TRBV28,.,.,TGTGCCAGCAGTCCCCGACAGGAGTACTACGAGCAGTACTTC,CASSPRQEYYEQYF
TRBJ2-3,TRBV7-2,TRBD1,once,TGTGCCAGCAGCTCCCGGACAGGTTCCACAGATACGCAGTATTTT,CASSSRTGSTDTQYF
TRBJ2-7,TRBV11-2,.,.,TGTGCCAGCAGTTCCTATTTCCCGGGTATCTACGAGCAGTACTTC,CASSSYFPGIYEQYF
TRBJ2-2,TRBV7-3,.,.,TGTGCCAGCAGCTCCGGACAGACCACCGGGGAGCTGTTTTTT,CASSSGQTTGELFF
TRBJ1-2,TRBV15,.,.,TGTGCCACCAGCAGAGTCGGGAACTATGGCTACACCTTC,CATSRVGNYGYTF
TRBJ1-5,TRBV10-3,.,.,TGTGCCATCAGTGAGTTACAGGGAGGGCAGCCCCAGCATTTT,CAISELQGGQPQHF
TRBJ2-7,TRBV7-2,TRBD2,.,TGTGCCAGCAGCCCCGTGAATGTAGCGGGAGGGCTCGTCGAGCAGTACTTC,CASSPVNVAGGLVEQYF
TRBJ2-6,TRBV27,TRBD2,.,TGTGCCAGCAAAAGCGGGACTGGGGCCAACGTCCTGACTTTC,CASKSGTGANVLTF
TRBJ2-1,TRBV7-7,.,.,TGTGCTAGCAGCTTAGAACGGGTATCGGAGCAGTTCTTC,CASSLERVSEQFF
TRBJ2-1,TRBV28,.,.,TGTGCCAGCAGTTTCCAAGGAGCGGGTACCTTCAATGAGCAGTTCTTC,CASSFQGAGTFNEQFF
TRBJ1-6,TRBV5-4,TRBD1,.,TGTGCCAGCAGCGAGGGACAGGCGGGCTCCTATAATTCACCCCTCCACTTT,CASSEGQAGSYNSPLHF
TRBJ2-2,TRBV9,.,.,TGTGCCAGCAGCGTAGCCCTAGGTAGGGAGCTGTTTTTT,CASSVALGRELFF
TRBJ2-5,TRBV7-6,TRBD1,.,TGTGCCAGCAGCCGGGACAGGGAAGGGACCCAGTACTTC,CASSRDREGTQYF
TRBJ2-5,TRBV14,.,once,TGTGCCAGCAGCCCAGGGGACACCCCGGGGGAGACCCAGTACTTC,CASSPGDTPGETQYF
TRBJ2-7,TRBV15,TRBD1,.,TGTGCCACCAGTCCCGAAGGGGGCATGAGCTACGAGCAGTACTTC,CATSPEGGMSYEQYF
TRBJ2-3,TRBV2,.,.,TGTGCCAGCAGTATTGGACTCGGCACAGATACGCAGTATTTT,CASSIGLGTDTQYF
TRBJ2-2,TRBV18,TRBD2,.,TGTGCCAGCTCACCAAAGGGACTAGCGGGTTACACCGGGGAGCTGTTTTTT,CASSPKGLAGYTGELFF
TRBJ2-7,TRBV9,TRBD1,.,TGTGCCAGCAGCTCCGGACCGAGTCAGGGGGAGTACGAGCAGTACTTC,CASSSGPSQGEYEQYF
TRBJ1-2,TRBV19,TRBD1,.,TGTGCCAGTCAAGTCACCCGGGACAGGGGCACCAAGTATGGCTACACCTTC,CASQVTRDRGTKYGYTF
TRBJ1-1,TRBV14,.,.,TGTGCCAGCAGCTACCAGGGAGGGACTGAAGCTTTCTTT,CASSYQGGTEAFF
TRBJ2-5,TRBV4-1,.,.,TGCGCCAGCAGCCGCACACTAGTGGGAGAGACCCAGTACTTC,CASSRTLVGETQYF
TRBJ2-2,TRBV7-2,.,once,TGTGCCAGCAGCCCCGGGACTGGGTACACCGGGGAGCTGTTTTTT,CASSPGTGYTGELFF
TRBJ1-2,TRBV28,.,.,TGTGCCAGCAGTCCAAGGACAGCTAACTATGGCTACACCTTC,CASSPRTANYGYTF
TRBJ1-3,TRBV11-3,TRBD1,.,TGTGCCAGCAGCCCTGGACAGGGGCCAGGAAACACCATATATTTT,CASSPGQGPGNTIYF